The 25 T cell receptor beta chains below all came from one sample that was sequenced in a study of blood T cell repertoires in COVID-19. Produced via immunoSEQ multiplex PCR; TCRdb's table is partial and in-frame only. Among 200,000 to 250,000 clones, just over 85% were seen once, and the ten largest hold around 2.2%. The source material was peripheral blood. The origin of the receptors is a man aged 30 to 39 who had recovered from COVID-19.

V and J are TRBV27 and TRBJ1-2; possibly TRBD1 for D (6 bases). This CDR3 spans 15 amino acids. CDR1 is MNHEY and CDR2 is SMNVEV in the germline V gene (reference sequence). V lost 2 bases to trimming and J lost 1 base, with 11 bases between them. In DNA form, the CDR3 reads TGTGCCAGCAGTTTAAAGGGGGTGGGTAACTATGGCTACACCTTC. It codes for CASSLKGVGNYGYTF.

V usage is TRBV6-5 and J usage is TRBJ1-1; D call uncertain. The CDR3 runs to 16 residues. V lost 1 base to trimming and J lost 3 bases, with 15 bases between them. Germline lookup yields CDR1 MNHEY and CDR2 SVGAGI. The CDR3 sequence: CASSYLAAGEYTEAFF. Here the CDR3 DNA reads TGTGCCAGCAGTTACTTAGCGGCAGGCGAGTACACTGAAGCTTTCTTT.

The V call is TRBV13, the J call TRBJ2-1; 15 bases map to TRBD2. The CDR3 loop spans 18 amino acids. Germline trimming cut 3 bases from V and 6 bases from J; bases unmatched to any gene: 9. Germline V lookup: CDR1 PRHDT, CDR2 FYEKMQ (reference sequence). The CDR3 reads CASSLGLAGGPTFNEQFF. The CDR3, as DNA: TGTGCCAGCAGCTTGGGACTAGCGGGGGGCCCTACATTCAATGAGCAGTTCTTC.

The V and J genes are TRBV18 and TRBJ2-7, with D maybe TRBD2 (5 bases). This CDR3 has 16 amino acids. Germline CDR1 KGHSH, CDR2 LQKENI. V dropped 0 bases and J dropped 2 bases, with 14 bases sitting between them. The CDR3 DNA sequence: TGTGCCAGCTCACCACCGGTTCGGGGTCAACCCTACGAGCAGTACTTC. Protein sequence: CASSPPVRGQPYEQYF. The full variable domain, with the rest looked up from reference TRBV18 and TRBJ2-7, is NAGVMQNPRHLVRRRGQEARLRCSPMKGHSHVYWYRQLPEEGLKFMVYLQKENIIDESGMPKERFSAEFPKEGPSILRIQQVVRGDSAAYFCASSPPVRGQPYEQYFGPGTRLTVT.

This chain connects TRBV7-2 to TRBJ1-3; D not certain. This CDR3 has 15 amino acids. Germline CDR1 and CDR2: SGHTA and FQGNSA. V was cut by 5 bases and J by 8 bases, with 19 bases left in between. CDR3 DNA sequence: TGTGCCAGCAGCGTACCTTGGACTAATCGGGACACCATATATTTT. This translates into CASSVPWTNRDTIYF. Full variable domain (remainder filled in from reference TRBV7-2 and TRBJ1-3): GAGVSQSPSNKVTEKGKDVELRCDPISGHTALYWYRQSLGQGLEFLIYFQGNSAPDKSGLPSDRFSAERTGGSVSTLTIQRTQQEDSAVYLCASSVPWTNRDTIYFGEGSWLTVV.

The chain couples TRBV24-1 to TRBJ2-7; 10 nucleotides align to TRBD1. Trimming at V came to 3 bases and at J to 4 bases, leaving 2 bases not matched to a gene. Per germline, CDR1 KGHDR and CDR2 SFDVKD. CDR3 length equals 14 residues. This chain's CDR3 is CATSDADRGYEQYF. The CDR3 DNA reads as TGTGCCACCAGTGATGCGGACAGGGGGTACGAGCAGTACTTC.

V and J are TRBV24-1 and TRBJ2-2; a possible D gene is TRBD2 (5 bases). The CDR3 runs 14 residues. CDR1 is KGHDR and CDR2 is SFDVKD in the germline V gene. CDR3 DNA sequence: TGTGCGACTAAAGCAGGATCAAACACCGGGGAGCTGTTTTTT. Amino acid sequence: CATKAGSNTGELFF.

The CDR3 coding sequence is TGTGCCAGCAGTTTATCGTACCGGGACAGCTTTCATTCACCCCTCCACTTT. It codes for CASSLSYRDSFHSPLHF. The J gene is TRBJ1-6, the V gene TRBV27; the match to TRBD1 covers 7 bases. V shed 0 bases, J shed 8 bases, and the junction held 10 bases outside the gene matches. CDR1 and CDR2 (germline): MNHEY, SMNVEV (reference sequence). The length of the CDR3 is 17 residues.

J is TRBJ1-1 and V is TRBV21-1. TRBV21-1 is designated a pseudogene. The CDR3 is made up of 18 amino acids. The CDR3, as DNA: TGTGCCAGCAGCGAACAACCAAAGATGGAGGGAGGGAGGTCTGAAGCTTTCTTT. Amino acid sequence: CASSEQPKMEGGRSEAFF.

J is TRBJ2-5 and V is TRBV7-2; TRBD2 agrees at 8 bases. Trimming removed 5 bases from V and 2 bases from J; junction bases left unmatched: 7. Germline-derived CDR1 and CDR2 are SGHTA and FQGNSA. This CDR3 comprises 15 residues. The CDR3 loop reads CASSAVGLVQETQYF. The CDR3 DNA follows: TGTGCCAGCAGCGCGGTGGGACTAGTTCAAGAGACCCAGTACTTC.

The chain employs TRBV6-5 and TRBJ2-1; tentative D call: TRBD1 (5 bases). This CDR3 region has 12 residues. The germline V and J ends were trimmed by 6 bases and 7 bases, with 10 bases remaining between them. Germline V gene data show CDR1 as MNHEY and CDR2 as SVGAGI. The CDR3 is CASSLTENEQFF. The CDR3 DNA is TGTGCCAGCAGCCTGACAGAGAATGAGCAGTTCTTC.

This clone was observed once. CDR3 region: CASSAWADYSNQPQHF. Here the CDR3 DNA reads TGTGCCAGCAGCGCCTGGGCGGACTATAGCAATCAGCCCCAGCATTTT. The J gene is TRBJ1-5, the V gene TRBV7-9, with D hard to call. CDR1 is SEHNR, CDR2 FQNEAQ, per germline (reference sequence). The CDR3 length is 16 residues. The ends were cut back, 5 bases at V and 0 bases at J, with 14 bases in the middle.

The gene calls are TRBV5-5 and TRBJ2-2; tentatively, D is TRBD1 (5 bases). This CDR3 comprises 16 residues. The germline CDR1 and CDR2 sequences are SGHKS and YYEKEE (reference sequence). V was shortened by 2 bases and J by 0 bases, with 11 bases between the two germline ends. This chain's CDR3 is CASSFRQTTNTGELFF. The CDR3 DNA follows: TGTGCCAGCAGCTTCCGACAGACCACGAACACCGGGGAGCTGTTTTTT.

This clone has a handful of counts. The chain employs TRBV20-1 and TRBJ2-1; TRBD2 aligns across 10 bases. J was trimmed by 7 bases and V by 3 bases; bases with no gene match: 9. From germline, CDR1 is DFQATT and CDR2 SNEGSKA (reference sequence). The CDR3 loop spans 15 amino acids. CDR3 sequence (DNA): TGCAGTGCTAGTCGGGGACTAGCGACATGGAATGAGCAGTTCTTC. Protein sequence: CSASRGLATWNEQFF.

This clone came up once. The rearrangement links TRBV10-1 to TRBJ2-1, with a weak D call TRBD2 (5 bases). Trimming removed 6 bases from V and 5 bases from J, with 11 bases in between. CDR3 length: 13 residues. Germline V CDR1 and CDR2: WNHNN, SYGVQD (reference sequence). CDR3 loop: CASSPGNNNEQFF. As DNA, the CDR3 is TGCGCCAGCAGCCCCGGGAACAACAATGAGCAGTTCTTC.

V is TRBV19 and J is TRBJ1-1; unclear D gene. CDR1 and CDR2 from the germline V gene are LNHDA and SQIVND (reference sequence). The CDR3 is 12 amino acids. V lost 10 bases, J lost 0 bases, and 9 bases lay in between. CDR3 coding DNA: TGTGCCACCGGTATCGTGAACACTGAAGCTTTCTTT. Translation gives CATGIVNTEAFF.

The chain has TRBV27 and TRBJ2-5, with 7 bases that match TRBD1. V trimming: 5 bases; J trimming: 5 bases; junction bases outside the gene matches: 11. The CDR3 covers 15 residues. Germline V gene lookup returns CDR1 MNHEY and CDR2 SMNVEV (reference sequence). CDR3 region: CASSTARQGWETQYF. DNA for the CDR3: TGTGCCAGCAGTACCGCAAGACAGGGTTGGGAGACCCAGTACTTC.

This clone has a single count. The V gene is TRBV3-1 (or the pseudogene TRBV3-2), the J gene TRBJ1-4; TRBD1 agrees at 7 bases. The CDR3 is made up of 16 amino acids. Germline lookup yields CDR1 LGHDT and CDR2 YNNKEL (reference sequence). V shed 0 bases and J 7 bases; nucleotides not matched to a gene: 8. CDR3 nucleotides: TGTGCCAGCAGCCAAGATGAGAGGGGGCCACTTGAAAAACTGTTTTTT. Encoded protein: CASSQDERGPLEKLFF.

This chain connects TRBV5-6 to TRBJ1-3; 8 nucleotides agree with TRBD1. Germline-derived CDR1 and CDR2 are SGHDT and YYEEEE. V shed 3 bases and J 3 bases; nucleotides not matched to a gene: 5. This CDR3 has 15 amino acids. The CDR3 region is CASSYAGGDGNTIYF. CDR3 coding DNA: TGTGCCAGCAGCTACGCAGGGGGCGATGGAAACACCATATATTTT.

This chain joins TRBV7-2 and TRBJ1-6, with 11 bases lining up with TRBD1. Looked up from germline, CDR1 is SGHTA and CDR2 is FQGNSA. J lost 5 bases, V lost 5 bases, and 2 bases had no gene match. The CDR3 extends over 15 amino acids. The CDR3: CASSGQGADNSPLHF. CDR3 DNA: TGTGCCAGCAGCGGACAGGGGGCGGATAATTCACCCCTCCACTTT. Drawing the rest from reference TRBV7-2 and TRBJ1-6, the complete variable domain is GAGVSQSPSNKVTEKGKDVELRCDPISGHTALYWYRQSLGQGLEFLIYFQGNSAPDKSGLPSDRFSAERTGGSVSTLTIQRTQQEDSAVYLCASSGQGADNSPLHFGNGTRLTVT.

This clone was observed once. This chain uses TRBV21-1 with TRBJ1-1; whether TRBD1, the table's D call, matches the DNA was not checked. TRBV21-1 is noted as a pseudogene. CDR3 length: 15 residues. This CDR3 is CASSNRQGRLTEAFF. CDR3 nucleotide sequence: TGTGCCAGCAGCAATAGACAGGGACGGCTCACTGAAGCTTTCTTT.

A single count supports this clone. This chain joins TRBV6-4 and TRBJ1-1; 11 nucleotides match TRBD1. The CDR3 covers 15 residues. V shed 6 bases and J 5 bases; nucleotides not matched to a gene: 8. Germline loops: CDR1 MRHNA, CDR2 SNTAGT. The CDR3: CASRDGQGAGTEAFF. CDR3 nucleotide sequence: TGTGCCAGCAGGGACGGACAGGGGGCGGGAACTGAAGCTTTCTTT.

This clone came up once. This chain uses TRBV6-5 with TRBJ2-5; D may be TRBD1 (5 bases). The germline gives CDR1 MNHEY, CDR2 SVGAGI. Trimming removed 0 bases from V and 7 bases from J, with 15 bases in between. The CDR3 contains 15 residues. In nucleotides, the CDR3 is TGTGCCAGCAGTTACTCGATGATGGACATTGGGACCCAGTACTTC. Amino acids: CASSYSMMDIGTQYF.

The J gene is TRBJ2-7, the V gene TRBV7-6; D is ambiguous. V gave up 6 bases and J gave up 0 bases, with 15 bases separating them. The CDR3 totals 15 residues. Germline assignment: CDR1 SGHVS and CDR2 FNYEAQ. The CDR3: CASSSAMTLSYEQYF. In nucleotides, the CDR3 is TGTGCCAGCAGTTCCGCTATGACACTCTCCTACGAGCAGTACTTC. Based on the CDR3 plus reference TRBV7-6 and TRBJ2-7, the full variable domain is GAGVSQSPRYKVTKRGQDVALRCDPISGHVSLYWYRQALGQGPEFLTYFNYEAQQDKSGLPNDRFSAERPEGSISTLTIQRTEQRDSAMYRCASSSAMTLSYEQYFGPGTRLTVT.

About this clone: This specimen includes other DNA sequences encoding the same CDR3. This rearrangement joins TRBV11-3 to TRBJ2-1, with D possibly TRBD1 on 6 matching bases. The V and J ends lost 0 bases and 0 bases respectively, with 15 bases between them. The CDR3 consists of 18 residues. Per the germline V gene, CDR1 is SGHNT and CDR2 is YENEEA. DNA for the CDR3: TGTGCCAGCAGCTTAGATCAAGGGGGATCAAGCTCCTACAATGAGCAGTTCTTC. Its translation: CASSLDQGGSSSYNEQFF.